Given below is one T cell receptor beta chain in context. The same CDR3 arises from other DNA sequences in this sample as well. This specimen comes from a study of T cell responses to AZD1222 COVID-19 vaccine. TCRdb's table, derived via immunoSEQ multiplex PCR, lists solely in-frame clones and lacks some. The table records more than 140,000 clones, around 89% of them present only once. The CDR3 is made up of 14 amino acids. CDR1 and CDR2 from the germline V gene are SGHRS and YFSETQ. Trimming cost V 4 bases and J 0 bases, with 11 bases left between them. J is TRBJ2-7 and V is TRBV5-1; D not certain. This specimen consisted of peripheral blood, obtained on day 0 of AZD1222 vaccination. The TCR comes from an adult in good health. The CDR3 here is CASSIGGSSYEQYF. The DNA of the CDR3 is TGCGCCAGCAGCATTGGCGGTTCCTCCTACGAGCAGTACTTC.